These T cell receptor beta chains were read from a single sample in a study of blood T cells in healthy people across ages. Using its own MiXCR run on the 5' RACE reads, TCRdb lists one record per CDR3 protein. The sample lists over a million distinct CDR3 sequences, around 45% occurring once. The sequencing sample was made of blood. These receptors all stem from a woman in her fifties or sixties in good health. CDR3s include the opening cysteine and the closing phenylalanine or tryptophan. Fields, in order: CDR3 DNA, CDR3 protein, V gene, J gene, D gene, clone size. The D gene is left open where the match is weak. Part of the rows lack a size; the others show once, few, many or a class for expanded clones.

CDR3nt: TGTGCCAGCAGCCAAGATAGTAGCAGGACTCGGGAGCAGTACTTC
CDR3aa: CASSQDSSRTREQYF
v_gene: TRBV14
j_gene: TRBJ2-5
d_gene: .
abundance: .

CDR3nt: TGTGCCAGCAGTTTTTCCAGTCCCGGGGAGCTGTTTTTT
CDR3aa: CASSFSSPGELFF
v_gene: TRBV27
j_gene: TRBJ2-2
d_gene: .
abundance: few

CDR3nt: TGCAGTGCTAGGAAAAAGGGTAGATTAGAAGAGACCCAGTACTTC
CDR3aa: CSARKKGRLEETQYF
v_gene: TRBV20-1
j_gene: TRBJ2-5
d_gene: .
abundance: medium-sized

CDR3nt: TGCAGCGTTGCCCCACTAGCGGGAGATATCTACAATGAGCAGTTCTTC
CDR3aa: CSVAPLAGDIYNEQFF
v_gene: TRBV29-1
j_gene: TRBJ2-1
d_gene: TRBD2
abundance: .

CDR3nt: TGTGCCAGCAGCTTAGCTTCAGCGGGAAGTGGGTACAATGAGCAGTTCTTC
CDR3aa: CASSLASAGSGYNEQFF
v_gene: TRBV7-2
j_gene: TRBJ2-1
d_gene: TRBD2
abundance: .

CDR3nt: TGTGCCAGCAGGAAAGCTTTTACAGGGGACGAGCAGTACTTC
CDR3aa: CASRKAFTGDEQYF
v_gene: TRBV4-2
j_gene: TRBJ2-7
d_gene: TRBD1
abundance: .

CDR3nt: TGCAGCTGCCGCGGGACAGGGGGATTTAATGAGCAGTACTTC
CDR3aa: CSCRGTGGFNEQYF
v_gene: TRBV20-1
j_gene: TRBJ2-5
d_gene: TRBD1
abundance: .

CDR3nt: TGCAGTGCTGGCCGGGACAGGGGTCACGAGCAGTACTTC
CDR3aa: CSAGRDRGHEQYF
v_gene: TRBV20-1
j_gene: TRBJ2-7
d_gene: TRBD1
abundance: few

CDR3nt: TGTGCCAGCAGGGAATCGGTGGGAGGGAGAGCCAAAAACATTCAGTACTTC
CDR3aa: CASRESVGGRAKNIQYF
v_gene: TRBV6-2/TRBV6-3
j_gene: TRBJ2-4
d_gene: TRBD2
abundance: .

CDR3nt: TGCAGTGCTCTCTCTTCCCCCGGGACAGTACTCGACGAGCAGTACTTC
CDR3aa: CSALSSPGTVLDEQYF
v_gene: TRBV20-1
j_gene: TRBJ2-7
d_gene: TRBD1
abundance: .

CDR3nt: TGTGCCAGCAGTTTAGGCATTTACACCGGGGAGCTGTTTTTT
CDR3aa: CASSLGIYTGELFF
v_gene: TRBV2
j_gene: TRBJ2-2
d_gene: .
abundance: few

CDR3nt: TGCAGTGCCGTTAGGACTAGCGGGACTGCAGATACGCAGTATTTT
CDR3aa: CSAVRTSGTADTQYF
v_gene: TRBV20-1
j_gene: TRBJ2-3
d_gene: TRBD2
abundance: .

CDR3nt: TGCAGTGCTAGAGGGAGGGACCGACCCTACGAGCAGTACTTC
CDR3aa: CSARGRDRPYEQYF
v_gene: TRBV20-1
j_gene: TRBJ2-7
d_gene: .
abundance: few

CDR3nt: TGTGCCAGCAGTGTCAGGGTACAAGAGACCCAGTACTTC
CDR3aa: CASSVRVQETQYF
v_gene: TRBV12-3/TRBV12-4
j_gene: TRBJ2-5
d_gene: .
abundance: .

CDR3nt: TGTGCCAGCAGCCTCGAGCCGGGGGTTGGAAGTATGGGTGAGCAGTTCTTC
CDR3aa: CASSLEPGVGSMGEQFF
v_gene: TRBV7-3
j_gene: TRBJ2-1
d_gene: .
abundance: few

CDR3nt: TGTGCCAGCAGCGTAGTTGCGGGGGCTGGCACAGATACGCAGTATTTT
CDR3aa: CASSVVAGAGTDTQYF
v_gene: TRBV9
j_gene: TRBJ2-3
d_gene: .
abundance: few

CDR3nt: TGTGCCATCAGTGCTAGCGGGTCCTACAATGAGCAGTACTTC
CDR3aa: CAISASGSYNEQYF
v_gene: TRBV10-3
j_gene: TRBJ2-7
d_gene: TRBD2
abundance: few

CDR3nt: TGTGCCAGCAGTGTAGTCGTTCGGAGGGAGCAGTTCTTC
CDR3aa: CASSVVVRREQFF
v_gene: TRBV27
j_gene: TRBJ2-1
d_gene: .
abundance: .

CDR3nt: TGCAGCGGTGGACTAGCGGGAGAGGGCGAGCAGTACTTC
CDR3aa: CSGGLAGEGEQYF
v_gene: TRBV29-1
j_gene: TRBJ2-7
d_gene: TRBD2
abundance: .

CDR3nt: TGTGCCAGCAGCTTAGATCTTCCGCGCCCCCCGCTAACCTACGAGCAGTACTTC
CDR3aa: CASSLDLPRPPLTYEQYF
v_gene: TRBV11-2
j_gene: TRBJ2-7
d_gene: .
abundance: .

CDR3nt: TGTGCCAGCAGTGAATATGGGTTGGCAGGGGGAGGCTACACCTTC
CDR3aa: CASSEYGLAGGGYTF
v_gene: TRBV25-1
j_gene: TRBJ1-2
d_gene: TRBD1
abundance: .

CDR3nt: TGTGCCAGCAGCCACGGAAGGACTAGCGGTTACTACGAGCAGTACTTC
CDR3aa: CASSHGRTSGYYEQYF
v_gene: TRBV3-1
j_gene: TRBJ2-7
d_gene: TRBD2
abundance: .

CDR3nt: TGTGCCAGCAGCCCAGGGCCTGGACTAGCCTACGAGCAGTACTTC
CDR3aa: CASSPGPGLAYEQYF
v_gene: TRBV7-8
j_gene: TRBJ2-7
d_gene: TRBD2
abundance: .

CDR3nt: TGCAGCGCTTGGGTCGGGGGGCGGGAGACCCAGTACTTC
CDR3aa: CSAWVGGRETQYF
v_gene: TRBV29-1
j_gene: TRBJ2-5
d_gene: .
abundance: few

CDR3nt: TGCAGTGCTACGGGCAGCGGGGCCTACAATGAGCAGTTCTTC
CDR3aa: CSATGSGAYNEQFF
v_gene: TRBV20-1
j_gene: TRBJ2-1
d_gene: TRBD2
abundance: few